This T cell receptor (beta chain) was captured by sequencing in a study of blood T cells in healthy people across ages. Study-level findings and limits: As naive T cell percentage varied, TCR beta diversity correlated strongly with it.

Sample-barcoded 5' priming and a J-beta primer mix drove a second PCR of about 6 to 12 cycles. TCRdb analysed the 5' RACE reads with MiXCR anew, one entry per CDR3 protein. The sample contains 910,000 or so distinct CDR3 sequences, roughly 51% of which appear only once. This CDR3 is 14 amino acids long. Trimming took 5 bases from V and 3 from J, leaving 14 bases between them. Germline-derived CDR1 and CDR2 are SGHAT and FQDESV (reference sequence). To note about this clonotype: Its cognate antigen is unknown.

The TCR comes from a woman aged 60-75 years in good health. The specimen was blood. The rearrangement joins TRBV11-1 to TRBJ2-7; a weak D match, TRBD2 (5 bases). CDR3: CASSVGYGLYEQYF. The DNA of the CDR3 is TGTGCCAGCAGCGTAGGCTACGGACTCTACGAGCAGTACTTC.